Each of the 26 T cell receptor beta chains below was sequenced from the same sample in a study of T cell responses to AZD1222 COVID-19 vaccine. The method was immunoSEQ multiplex PCR; TCRdb's version includes in-frame clones alone and lacks a portion of them. The sample consists of more than 150,000 clones, 85% to 95% of them appearing once. The sequencing here drew on peripheral blood, taken on day 0 of AZD1222 vaccination. The receptors here all came from an adult in good health.

This chain uses TRBV28 with TRBJ1-6; possibly TRBD1 for D (5 bases). V lost 10 bases and J 7 bases, leaving 14 bases between the germline ends. CDR3 length equals 13 residues. In germline, CDR1 is MDHEN, CDR2 SYDVKM. The CDR3 nucleotides read TGTGCCATCACGGGGGGGAAGAATTCACCCCTCCACTTT. Amino acid sequence: CAITGGKNSPLHF.

The V call is TRBV29-1, the J call TRBJ2-3; D is perhaps TRBD2 (7 bases). The CDR3 is 14 residues long. Germline V gene data show CDR1 as SQVTM and CDR2 as ANQGSEA. The V and J ends lost 4 bases and 1 base respectively, with 12 bases between them. Written as DNA, the CDR3 is TGCAGCGTTGGGCCGGGGGGCCGCACAGATACGCAGTATTTT. Translation: CSVGPGGRTDTQYF.

V usage is TRBV5-1 and J usage is TRBJ1-3; D gene unclear. CDR1 and CDR2 (germline): SGHRS, YFSETQ. The V and J ends lost 0 bases and 0 bases respectively, with 7 bases between them. The CDR3 has 15 amino acids. The CDR3 DNA reads TGCGCCAGCAGCTTGGGGTCAAGCTCTGGAAACACCATATATTTT. Translation: CASSLGSSSGNTIYF.

The chain recombines TRBV4-1 with TRBJ2-2; no firm D call. The V and J ends lost 0 bases and 6 bases respectively, with 8 bases between them. This CDR3 contains 14 residues. Germline V lookup: CDR1 MGHRA, CDR2 YSYEKL. CDR3 bases: TGCGCCAGCAGCCAAGAAACATTCGCCGGGGAGCTGTTTTTT. It codes for CASSQETFAGELFF.

The chain couples TRBV7-9 to TRBJ1-3; tentatively, D is TRBD1 (5 bases). Looked up from germline, CDR1 is SEHNR and CDR2 is FQNEAQ (reference sequence). V was pared by 3 bases and J by 11 bases, with 14 bases between. The CDR3 consists of 13 residues. The DNA for the CDR3 is TGTGCCAGCAGCTTCCCCCAGGGCGGCGCCATATATTTT. Translating it yields CASSFPQGGAIYF.

In its sample, this clone was seen once. The V gene is TRBV7-8, the J gene TRBJ2-1; 13 bases match TRBD2. Germline CDR1 SGHVS, CDR2 FQNEAQ. This CDR3 has 16 amino acids. J lost 4 bases, V lost 5 bases, and 5 bases had no gene match. The CDR3 here is CASSLGLAGPYNEQFF. In nucleotides, the CDR3 is TGTGCCAGCAGCCTGGGACTAGCGGGACCTTACAATGAGCAGTTCTTC.

The V and J genes are TRBV5-6 and TRBJ1-1; tentatively, D is TRBD1 (5 bases). Germline V gives CDR1 SGHDT, CDR2 YYEEEE. The length of the CDR3 is 15 residues. V lost 4 bases, J lost 1 base, and 14 bases lay in between. The CDR3: CASSPRQNQNTEAFF. DNA for the CDR3: TGTGCCAGCAGCCCCCGACAGAACCAGAACACTGAAGCTTTCTTT.

The chain uses TRBV28 and TRBJ1-5; D gene ambiguous. Germline loops: CDR1 MDHEN, CDR2 SYDVKM. The CDR3 is 13 amino acids. V shed 7 bases and J shed 7 bases, with 14 bases lying between them. The CDR3 nucleotides are TGTGCCAGCATTAGGGAGGGTGGACAGCCCCAGCATTTT. Amino acids: CASIREGGQPQHF.

This rearrangement joins TRBV3-1 (or the pseudogene TRBV3-2) to TRBJ1-2; no definite D call. CDR1 is LGHDT, CDR2 YNNKEL, per germline (reference sequence). Trimming took 2 bases from V and 8 from J, leaving 12 bases between them. The CDR3 spans 13 residues. CDR3: CASSQRGPRGYTF. The DNA of the CDR3 is TGTGCCAGCAGCCAACGCGGTCCAAGGGGCTACACCTTC.

J is TRBJ1-2 and V is TRBV12-3 or TRBV12-4; no reliable D call. Trimming shortened V by 4 bases and J by 4 bases, and 10 bases separated the two germline ends. The CDR3 extends over 13 amino acids. DNA of the CDR3: TGTGCCAGCAGTTGGGCCGAAATCTATGGCTACACCTTC. Translation gives CASSWAEIYGYTF.

This rearrangement joins TRBV7-3 to TRBJ2-3, with TRBD2 identical over 9 bases. This CDR3 has 14 residues. Germline CDR1 is SGHTA and CDR2 is FQGTGA. V shed 5 bases, J shed 4 bases, and the junction held 4 bases outside the gene matches. Here the CDR3 reads CASSPAGGPDTQYF. The CDR3 nucleotides are TGTGCCAGCAGCCCGGCGGGGGGGCCAGATACGCAGTATTTT.

The rearrangement links TRBV6-6 to TRBJ2-2, with TRBD2 as a possible D gene (5 bases). V dropped 7 bases and J dropped 3 bases, with 9 bases sitting between them. Germline CDR1 is MNHNY and CDR2 is SVGAGI (reference sequence). The CDR3 consists of 13 residues. The CDR3 DNA reads TGTGCCAGCACCGGGGTGGACACCGGGGAGCTGTTTTTT. Residues: CASTGVDTGELFF.

This chain connects TRBV2 to TRBJ2-1; the D gene is possibly TRBD2 (6 bases). The V end was cut by 9 bases, the J end by 7 bases, with 13 bases between. This CDR3 comprises 12 residues. The V gene's germline CDR1 is SNHLY and CDR2 FYNNEI. CDR3 sequence reads: CARRVGGNEQFF. The DNA for the CDR3 is TGTGCCAGGAGGGTTGGGGGGAATGAGCAGTTCTTC.

The chain has TRBV5-1 and TRBJ1-3; D is unclear. Trimming removed 5 bases from V and 2 bases from J, with 5 bases in between. This CDR3 region has 12 residues. CDR1 SGHRS and CDR2 YFSETQ come from the germline V gene. The CDR3 is CASREPGNTIYF. In DNA form, the CDR3 reads TGCGCCAGCAGGGAACCTGGAAACACCATATATTTT.

The CDR3 loop reads CASSPMGRGNTEAFF. The DNA for the CDR3 is TGTGCCAGCAGCCCAATGGGGCGCGGGAACACTGAAGCTTTCTTT. This chain uses TRBV9 with TRBJ1-1; a weak D match, TRBD1 (5 bases). There are 15 residues in the CDR3. Germline V gives CDR1 SGDLS, CDR2 YYNGEE. The V end lost 4 bases, the J end lost 1 base, and 14 bases lay between the germline ends.

The rearrangement joins TRBV7-9 to TRBJ2-7, with 9 bases identical to TRBD1. With 5 bases clipped from V and 5 bases from J, the junction kept 7 bases outside the gene matches. The length of the CDR3 is 14 residues. Germline loops: CDR1 SEHNR, CDR2 FQNEAQ (reference sequence). CDR3 protein: CASSLRTGVNEQYF. The CDR3 DNA reads TGTGCCAGCAGCCTCAGGACAGGGGTTAACGAGCAGTACTTC.

The genes are TRBV19 and TRBJ1-1; tentatively, D is TRBD1 (6 bases). V lost 7 bases and J 4 bases, leaving 19 bases between the germline ends. This CDR3 is built from 15 residues. CDR1 is LNHDA and CDR2 is SQIVND in the germline V gene (reference sequence). CDR3 DNA sequence: TGTGCCAGTACCCCCCCCAGGGGATTCGGCACTGAAGCTTTCTTT. Amino acid sequence: CASTPPRGFGTEAFF.

V gene TRBV7-9 combines with J gene TRBJ1-4; TRBD1 is a possible D gene (5 bases). V lost 5 bases and J lost 7, with 14 bases in between. The CDR3 loop spans 14 amino acids. Germline CDR1 reads SEHNR; CDR2 reads FQNEAQ (reference sequence). CDR3 loop: CASSIRGLGEKLFF. As DNA, the CDR3 is TGTGCCAGCAGCATTAGGGGTTTAGGTGAAAAACTGTTTTTT.

Only a few counts were recorded for this clone. The V gene is TRBV5-4, the J gene TRBJ2-3; the match to TRBD1 covers 7 bases. J was trimmed by 3 bases and V by 4 bases; bases with no gene match: 5. CDR3 length equals 14 residues. Germline lookup yields CDR1 SGHNT and CDR2 YYREEE (reference sequence). The CDR3 is CASSDRQGTDTQYF. Here the CDR3 DNA reads TGTGCCAGCAGCGATCGACAGGGAACAGATACGCAGTATTTT.

CDR3 in amino acids: CASSLVTGGQVDSNYGYTF. Here the CDR3 DNA reads TGTGCCAGCAGCTTAGTGACCGGCGGGCAGGTGGATAGTAACTATGGCTACACCTTC. The V call is TRBV7-9, the J call TRBJ1-2; D unresolved. Deletions cut 1 base from V and 1 base from J, with 22 bases between. Germline loops: CDR1 SEHNR, CDR2 FQNEAQ (reference sequence). The CDR3 totals 19 residues.

The rearrangement joins TRBV5-6 to TRBJ2-7; 11 bases match TRBD2. The CDR3 is 16 amino acids. The ends lost 1 base at V and 2 bases at J; junction bases unmatched: 5. The germline V gene has CDR1 SGHDT and CDR2 YYEEEE. The CDR3 sequence is CASSLLTSGGTYEQYF. CDR3 nucleotides: TGTGCCAGCAGCTTGCTAACTAGCGGGGGAACCTACGAGCAGTACTTC.

The chain has TRBV9 and TRBJ2-2; the match to TRBD2 covers 11 bases. Per the germline V gene, CDR1 is SGDLS and CDR2 is YYNGEE. After removal of 0 bases from V and 8 bases from J, the junction contained 18 bases not matched to a gene. The CDR3 spans 20 residues. CDR3 region: CASSVGRLAGGRPQEGELFF. Written as DNA, the CDR3 is TGTGCCAGCAGCGTAGGGAGGCTAGCGGGGGGCCGCCCCCAAGAGGGGGAGCTGTTTTTT. Filled out from reference TRBV9 and TRBJ2-2, the complete variable domain reads DSGVTQTPKHLITATGQRVTLRCSPRSGDLSVYWYQQSLDQGLQFLIQYYNGEERAKGNILERFSAQQFPDLHSELNLSSLELGDSALYFCASSVGRLAGGRPQEGELFFGEGSRLTVL.

The chain links TRBV5-5 to TRBJ2-3; D might be TRBD1 (6 bases). Trimming pared 0 bases from V and 2 bases from J, leaving 16 bases between. The CDR3 loop spans 17 amino acids. Germline assignment: CDR1 SGHKS and CDR2 YYEKEE (reference sequence). The CDR3 DNA is TGTGCCAGCAGCTTGGACCCTTCAGGGGCATACACAGATACGCAGTATTTT. It codes for CASSLDPSGAYTDTQYF.

Written as DNA, the CDR3 is TGTGCCAGCAGCTTAGGGGAGAGGGAAAAACTGTTTTTT. Its translation is CASSLGEREKLFF. V is TRBV7-7 and J is TRBJ1-4; D is unclear. Trimming took off 1 base at V and 8 bases at J, with 8 bases between the two ends. The CDR3 totals 13 residues. CDR1 and CDR2 from the germline V gene are SSHAT and FNYEAQ (reference sequence).

The J gene is TRBJ2-2, the V gene TRBV27; D might be TRBD2 (5 bases). This CDR3 is 18 amino acids long. Per germline, CDR1 MNHEY and CDR2 SMNVEV (reference sequence). Deletions cut 6 bases from V and 5 bases from J, with 25 bases between. The CDR3 DNA follows: TGTGCCAGCAGCCGTCCGGACTTTCTACGTATGGATACCGGGGAGCTGTTTTTT. Translated: CASSRPDFLRMDTGELFF.

CDR3 nucleotide sequence: TGTGCCAGCTCACCAGGACCAAGCTCCTACGAGCAGTACTTC. Translating it yields CASSPGPSSYEQYF. The gene calls are TRBV18 and TRBJ2-7; D ambiguous. The CDR3 spans 14 residues. The ends were cut back, 2 bases at V and 0 bases at J, with 8 bases in the middle. In germline, CDR1 is KGHSH, CDR2 LQKENI. Variable domain in full (rest from reference TRBV18 and TRBJ2-7): NAGVMQNPRHLVRRRGQEARLRCSPMKGHSHVYWYRQLPEEGLKFMVYLQKENIIDESGMPKERFSAEFPKEGPSILRIQQVVRGDSAAYFCASSPGPSSYEQYFGPGTRLTVT.